This TCR beta chain was captured in a study of cytotoxic CD8 clonotypes in ibrutinib-treated CLL. Study details: After a median of approximately 70 months, 14 patients stayed remitted and roughly 12 progressed; responses had been partial in around 25 and complete in 2.

Per the germline V gene, CDR1 is MNHNY and CDR2 is SVGAGI (reference sequence). CDR3 length: 16 amino acids. V lost 4 bases to trimming and J lost 4 bases, with 17 bases between them. The planned depth of sequencing spanned 1 in 200,000 to 1 in 1 million T cells. The repertoire was sequenced with immunoSEQ multiplex PCR; TCRdb's copy has only in-frame clones and lacks some. Among over 200,000 clones, 75% to 85% were seen once, and the ten largest hold roughly 10%. The chain uses TRBV6-6 and TRBJ1-3; weak D call: TRBD1 (5 bases). This sample comprised PBMCs, obtained after 12 months of ibrutinib treatment. The sequence was collected from a human donor with chronic lymphocytic leukemia. The CDR3 region has the DNA TGTGCCAGCAGTTCATTGGGACGTGCGGAAGGAAACACCATATATTTT. Protein sequence: CASSSLGRAEGNTIYF.